The next 22 T cell receptor beta chains were all read from a single sample in a study of identifying expanded T cells in peripheral blood. The data were produced by immunoSEQ multiplex PCR, yet TCRdb's version contains in-frame clones alone and is incomplete. The top ten hold around 14% of the sample, which has more than 85,000 clones, about 91% seen once. Sequencing was carried out using blood. These receptors all come from a person between 18 and 75 years old in good health.

The chain uses TRBV5-1 and TRBJ1-5; D is uncertain. This CDR3 is 14 amino acids long. With 4 bases removed from V and 1 base from J, the gap between germline ends came to 9 bases. The germline CDR1 and CDR2 sequences are SGHRS and YFSETQ. The chain's CDR3 is CASSPTSSNQPQHF. DNA of the CDR3: TGCGCCAGCAGCCCTACATCAAGCAATCAGCCCCAGCATTTT.

This chain joins TRBV2 and TRBJ2-5, with D perhaps matching TRBD2 (5 bases). V shed 6 bases and J shed 4 bases, with 9 bases lying between them. Germline CDR1 reads SNHLY; CDR2 reads FYNNEI. This CDR3 is built from 12 residues. The CDR3 is CASRSRGETQYF. The CDR3, as DNA: TGTGCCAGCAGGAGTCGGGGAGAGACCCAGTACTTC.

The chain couples TRBV21-1 to TRBJ2-7; the table assigns TRBD1, which was not confirmed against the DNA. TRBV21-1 is recorded as a pseudogene. This CDR3 is built from 14 residues. This chain's CDR3 is CASSNPIRAWEQYF. The DNA for the CDR3 is TGTGCCAGCAGCAATCCGATCAGGGCTTGGGAGCAGTACTTC.

This chain uses TRBV4-3 with TRBJ1-1, with D maybe TRBD1 (6 bases). Germline V gives CDR1 LGHNA, CDR2 YSLEER. V was cut by 0 bases and J by 0 bases, with 8 bases left in between. The CDR3 runs 15 residues. The CDR3 DNA is TGCGCCAGCAGCCAAGAAGGGGGGATGAACACTGAAGCTTTCTTT. Residues: CASSQEGGMNTEAFF.

The J gene is TRBJ2-6, the V gene TRBV19; TRBD1 might be the D (5 bases). Per the germline V gene, CDR1 is LNHDA and CDR2 is SQIVND (reference sequence). This CDR3 contains 14 residues. With 6 bases removed from V and 0 bases from J, the gap between germline ends came to 6 bases. The CDR3 bases are TGTGCCAGTAGGACAGCCTCTGGGGCCAACGTCCTGACTTTC. It yields the protein CASRTASGANVLTF.

This chain joins TRBV28 and TRBJ2-7, with unresolved D. Germline CDR1 reads MDHEN; CDR2 reads SYDVKM. This CDR3 region has 15 residues. V was clipped by 2 bases and J by 4 bases, with 15 bases between them. CDR3 nucleotide sequence: TGTGCCAGCAGTTTAGGGGTCCCGATAAAATACGAGCAGTACTTC. Its protein is CASSLGVPIKYEQYF.

The chain uses TRBV5-1 and TRBJ2-1, with TRBD2 matching over 8 bases. V lost 0 bases, J lost 6 bases, and 11 bases stayed unmatched. Germline loops: CDR1 SGHRS, CDR2 YFSETQ. CDR3 length equals 17 residues. The CDR3 DNA is TGCGCCAGCAGCTTGGGTCTAGCGGGCTACCTCCCCAATGAGCAGTTCTTC. The encoded protein is CASSLGLAGYLPNEQFF.

The V call is TRBV10-2, the J call TRBJ1-2; D gene ambiguous. CDR3 length: 13 residues. Germline V lookup: CDR1 WSHSY, CDR2 SAAADI. The V gene lost 7 bases and the J gene lost 5 bases, with 14 bases spanning the gap. CDR3 loop: CASKQRIDYGYTF. The DNA for the CDR3 is TGCGCCAGCAAACAACGGATTGATTATGGCTACACCTTC.

CDR3 nucleotide sequence: TGTGCCAGCAGCTTGTTGGGGCCTGCAGATACGCAGTATTTT. Its translation: CASSLLGPADTQYF. The rearrangement joins TRBV7-8 to TRBJ2-3, with D maybe TRBD1 (5 bases). V gave up 3 bases and J gave up 4 bases, with 11 bases separating them. CDR1 and CDR2 (germline): SGHVS, FQNEAQ. This CDR3 has 14 residues.

This chain joins TRBV29-1 and TRBJ2-3; no clear D. The V end was cut by 6 bases, the J end by 2 bases, with 9 bases between. The germline CDR1 and CDR2 sequences are SQVTM and ANQGSEA. The CDR3 runs to 12 residues. In DNA form, the CDR3 reads TGCAGCGTGCGACTGCCCACAGATACGCAGTATTTT. Translation: CSVRLPTDTQYF.

The chain links TRBV19 to TRBJ1-5; no clear D. V lost 6 bases to trimming and J lost 7 bases, with 10 bases between them. CDR3 length: 12 amino acids. The germline CDR1 and CDR2 sequences are LNHDA and SQIVND (reference sequence). CDR3 loop: CASSRIQQPQHF. DNA of the CDR3: TGTGCCAGTAGCCGGATTCAGCAGCCCCAGCATTTT.

Worth noting for this clone: Within the sample, other DNA sequences also encode this same CDR3. The rearrangement joins TRBV11-2 to TRBJ2-5, with D unresolved. The CDR3 extends over 12 amino acids. The germline V gene encodes CDR1 SGHAT and CDR2 FQNNGV. V was clipped by 0 bases and J by 5 bases, with 4 bases between them. CDR3: CASSLDRETQYF. CDR3 DNA: TGTGCCAGCAGCTTAGACAGGGAGACCCAGTACTTC.

The CDR3, as DNA: TGTGCCAGCAGTGATACGGCCCTCAATGAGCAGTTCTTC. This translates into CASSDTALNEQFF. The chain employs TRBV6-1 and TRBJ2-1; unclear D gene. The length of the CDR3 is 13 residues. V was cut by 3 bases and J by 6 bases, with 9 bases left in between. Looked up from germline, CDR1 is MNHNS and CDR2 is SASEGT.

The chain carries TRBV11-2 and TRBJ1-1, with D hard to call. Trimming stripped 4 bases from V and 4 bases from J, with 16 bases between. Germline CDR1 is SGHAT and CDR2 is FQNNGV. The CDR3 is 15 amino acids. This CDR3 is CASSYHPQDSTEAFF. The CDR3 DNA reads as TGTGCCAGCAGCTACCACCCCCAGGATTCCACTGAAGCTTTCTTT.

The V and J genes are TRBV7-9 and TRBJ1-1, with no clear D. The CDR3 runs 15 residues. From germline, CDR1 is SEHNR and CDR2 FQNEAQ (reference sequence). The V end was cut by 4 bases, the J end by 1 base, with 13 bases between. For the CDR3, the DNA is TGTGCCAGCAGCTCCCTTTTCGAGGGGAACACTGAAGCTTTCTTT. The encoded protein is CASSSLFEGNTEAFF.

The rearrangement joins TRBV19 to TRBJ2-7; D call uncertain. V lost 4 bases and J 8 bases, leaving 12 bases between the germline ends. The CDR3 is 12 amino acids. Germline V gene lookup returns CDR1 LNHDA and CDR2 SQIVND (reference sequence). The CDR3 sequence: CASSKSPSQQYF. In DNA, the CDR3 is TGTGCCAGTAGTAAGTCTCCCTCCCAGCAGTACTTC.

This clone was picked up one time. This chain links TRBV19 with TRBJ1-5, with D perhaps TRBD1 (6 bases). V lost 3 bases and J 6 bases, leaving 15 bases between the germline ends. Germline assignment: CDR1 LNHDA and CDR2 SQIVND (reference sequence). This CDR3 region has 15 residues. CDR3 in amino acids: CASSIYRGPGQPQHF. The CDR3 DNA follows: TGTGCCAGTAGTATTTATCGGGGGCCCGGTCAGCCCCAGCATTTT.

This chain links TRBV7-2 with TRBJ1-1; D possibly corresponds to TRBD1 (5 bases). From germline, CDR1 is SGHTA and CDR2 FQGNSA. This CDR3 comprises 14 residues. V was cut by 6 bases and J by 0 bases, with 11 bases left in between. In nucleotides, the CDR3 is TGTGCCAGCAGTCCGGGACGGATGAACACTGAAGCTTTCTTT. Translating gives CASSPGRMNTEAFF.

This chain joins TRBV13 and TRBJ2-7, with D unresolved. CDR3 length equals 16 residues. With 0 bases removed from V and 0 bases from J, the gap between germline ends came to 12 bases. The germline CDR1 and CDR2 sequences are PRHDT and FYEKMQ (reference sequence). CDR3 coding DNA: TGTGCCAGCAGCTTAGGCCAGCGTACCAGCTCCTACGAGCAGTACTTC. Its translation: CASSLGQRTSSYEQYF.

The V and J genes are TRBV2 and TRBJ1-1; TRBD1 might be the D (5 bases). This CDR3 has 14 residues. V was clipped by 4 bases and J by 3 bases, with 12 bases between them. Looked up from germline, CDR1 is SNHLY and CDR2 is FYNNEI. The CDR3 nucleotides are TGTGCCAGCAGTGTCTGGGGCGGGGACACTGAAGCTTTCTTT. Translation: CASSVWGGDTEAFF. Drawing the rest from reference TRBV2 and TRBJ1-1, the complete variable domain is EPEVTQTPSHQVTQMGQEVILRCVPISNHLYFYWYRQILGQKVEFLVSFYNNEISEKSEIFDDQFSVERPDGSNFTLKIRSTKLEDSAMYFCASSVWGGDTEAFFGQGTRLTVV.

Here the CDR3 reads CASSMGALSSYEQYF. In nucleotides, the CDR3 is TGTGCCAGTAGTATGGGGGCCCTTAGCTCCTACGAGCAGTACTTC. J is TRBJ2-7 and V is TRBV19, with D tentatively TRBD1 (6 bases). This CDR3 is 15 amino acids long. In germline, CDR1 is LNHDA, CDR2 SQIVND (reference sequence). Deletions cut 3 bases from V and 0 bases from J, with 12 bases between.

This clone was observed a few times. The rearrangement uses TRBV20-1 and TRBJ1-2, with D possibly being TRBD1 (5 bases). V was pared by 4 bases and J by 8 bases, with 11 bases between. The CDR3 contains 11 residues. The germline gives CDR1 DFQATT, CDR2 SNEGSKA (reference sequence). This CDR3 is CSATARGGYTF. For the CDR3, the DNA is TGCAGTGCTACGGCAAGGGGCGGCTACACCTTC.